The 4 T cell receptor beta chains below all came from one sample that was sequenced in a study of identifying expanded T cells in peripheral blood. Data came from immunoSEQ multiplex PCR; TCRdb stores just in-frame clones and leaves some out. The repertoire holds under 130,000 clones, with roughly 90% as singletons. The sequencing sample was made of blood. These receptors originate from a person aged 18 to 75 in good health.

This chain uses TRBV2 with TRBJ1-5; D gene ambiguous. V lost 7 bases, J lost 3 bases, and 10 bases lay in between. CDR3 length equals 13 residues. Germline V gene data show CDR1 as SNHLY and CDR2 as FYNNEI. Here the CDR3 DNA reads TGTGCCAGCACCGTCCAGTCCAATCAGCCCCAGCATTTT. This sequence encodes CASTVQSNQPQHF.

The chain recombines TRBV5-1 with TRBJ2-3, with a weak D call TRBD1 (6 bases). The CDR3 runs to 15 residues. Germline lookup yields CDR1 SGHRS and CDR2 YFSETQ. Trimming left V 4 bases short and J 1 base short, with 13 bases between. CDR3 amino acids: CASSLQQGGTDTQYF. In DNA form, the CDR3 reads TGCGCCAGCAGCCTCCAACAGGGAGGCACAGATACGCAGTATTTT.

This clone was seen only a few times. J is TRBJ2-3 and V is TRBV5-5, with 10 bases matching TRBD2. The germline CDR1 and CDR2 sequences are SGHKS and YYEKEE (reference sequence). The CDR3 covers 16 residues. Trimming at V came to 0 bases and at J to 4 bases, leaving 5 bases not matched to a gene. This CDR3 is CASSLGSSGGADTQYF. For the CDR3, the DNA is TGTGCCAGCAGCTTGGGGTCTAGCGGGGGAGCAGATACGCAGTATTTT.

The chain carries TRBV7-2 and TRBJ1-2; possibly TRBD1 for D (5 bases). The CDR3 extends over 16 amino acids. Trimming took off 5 bases at V and 2 bases at J, with 18 bases between the two ends. CDR1 is SGHTA and CDR2 is FQGNSA in the germline V gene. The CDR3 loop is CASSALLGQGNYGYTF. As DNA, the CDR3 is TGTGCCAGCAGCGCCCTGTTGGGGCAGGGAAACTATGGCTACACCTTC.